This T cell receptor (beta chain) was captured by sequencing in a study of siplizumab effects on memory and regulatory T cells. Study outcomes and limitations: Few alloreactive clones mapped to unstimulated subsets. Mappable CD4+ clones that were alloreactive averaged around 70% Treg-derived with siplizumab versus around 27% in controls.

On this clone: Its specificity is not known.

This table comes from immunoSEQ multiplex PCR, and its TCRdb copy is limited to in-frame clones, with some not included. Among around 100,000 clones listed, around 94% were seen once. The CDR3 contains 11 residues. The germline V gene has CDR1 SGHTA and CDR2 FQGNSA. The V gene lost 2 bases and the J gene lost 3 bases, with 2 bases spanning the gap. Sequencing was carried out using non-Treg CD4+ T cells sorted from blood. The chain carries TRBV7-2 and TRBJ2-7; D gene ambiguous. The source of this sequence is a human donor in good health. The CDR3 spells CASSLYYEQYF. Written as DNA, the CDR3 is TGTGCCAGCAGCTTATACTACGAGCAGTACTTC.